The present entry profiles one T cell receptor (beta chain) with its context. The table came from immunoSEQ multiplex PCR; TCRdb's copy has only in-frame clones and leaves some out. In the table there are 290,000 or so clones, 90% to 95% of which are singletons. These data belong to a study of blood T cell repertoires in COVID-19. Seattle's enrolled individuals joined amid active infection and were then monitored longitudinally. Trimming took 2 bases from V and 4 from J, leaving 3 bases between them. Germline loops: CDR1 MGHRA, CDR2 YSYEKL. This CDR3 region has 12 residues. Sequencing used peripheral blood. The chain combines TRBV4-1 with TRBJ1-3; D remains unclear. The TCR comes from a woman in her twenties or thirties with COVID-19, enrolled during active disease. The CDR3 region is CASSQQGNTIYF. The CDR3 nucleotides are TGCGCCAGCAGCCAACAGGGAAACACCATATATTTT.